The sequence of this T cell receptor beta chain was determined in a study of CD8+CD57+ T cells in acquired aplastic anemia. Across the study: Sorted CD4+ and CD8+ cells gave a mean 3.2 ug DNA, range roughly 0.19 to 30 ug. Study-wide points: Patients and controls turned out to have twenty-nine CD8+ CDR3 sequences in common.

Sequencing was done on patients that had shown CD8+CD57+ cell expansion by flow cytometry. The patients, all of them, had severe acquired aplastic anemia. Prior therapy had not been administered to any patient at the time of blood sampling. Ten or more counts support this clonotype. Its antigen remains unidentified. The V end was cut by 7 bases, the J end by 10 bases, with 15 bases between. CDR1 is SNHLY, CDR2 FYNNEI, per germline. This CDR3 spans 12 amino acids. TCR beta VDJ and CDR3 profiles were obtained from a genomic DNA template. TCRdb re-derived calls from the reads in MiXCR, one entry per CDR3 protein. The sample shows roughly 220,000 distinct CDR3 sequences, 55% to 65% of them seen only once.

The chain carries TRBV2 and TRBJ2-3; D is possibly TRBD2 (5 bases). The receptor comes from a human donor with aplastic anemia. The sample taken for sequencing was sorted CD4+, CD8+, or CD8+CD57+ T cells (not recorded which) from PBMCs. This CDR3 reads CASNPGRLAQYF. DNA of the CDR3: TGTGCCAGCAACCCGGGAAGATTGGCGCAGTATTTT.